Below, 14 T cell receptor beta chains from the same sample are listed, as sequenced in a study of long-term antiretroviral therapy in people with HIV. Researchers report immunoSEQ v3.0 was run at survey level. Profiled with immunoSEQ multiplex PCR; TCRdb holds only in-frame clones, not every one. Of approximately 25,000 clones listed, around 84% were seen once; the top ten hold more than 2%. This material consisted of unsorted PBMCs, taken 3 years after starting antiretroviral therapy. The receptor set was obtained from a man aged 50 to 59 with HIV.

The chain combines TRBV5-1 with TRBJ2-2, with 8 bases aligning to TRBD2. Germline loops: CDR1 SGHRS, CDR2 YFSETQ. The CDR3 loop spans 16 amino acids. V trimming: 2 bases; J trimming: 5 bases; junction bases outside the gene matches: 8. CDR3 region: CASSFLFSGNTGELFF. CDR3 in DNA: TGCGCCAGCAGCTTCCTCTTTAGCGGGAATACCGGGGAGCTGTTTTTT.

In this sample, this clone turned up a few times. The V gene is TRBV29-1, the J gene TRBJ2-6, with 7 bases aligning to TRBD1. Germline V gives CDR1 SQVTM, CDR2 ANQGSEA. After removal of 7 bases from V and 1 base from J, the junction contained 10 bases not matched to a gene. This CDR3 is 16 amino acids long. This CDR3 reads CSENRTGKSGANVLTF. The CDR3 bases are TGCAGCGAGAATCGGACAGGAAAGTCTGGGGCCAACGTCCTGACTTTC. Looking up the rest from reference TRBV29-1 and TRBJ2-6 gives the full variable domain: SAVISQKPSRDICQRGTSLTIQCQVDSQVTMMFWYRQQPGQSLTLIATANQGSEATYESGFVIDKFPISRPNLTFSTLTVSNMSPEDSSIYLCSENRTGKSGANVLTFGAGSRLTVL.

The genes are TRBV9 and TRBJ1-2; weak D call: TRBD1 (5 bases). V was shortened by 3 bases and J by 8 bases, with 17 bases between the two germline ends. The CDR3 sequence is 14 residues long. Germline lookup yields CDR1 SGDLS and CDR2 YYNGEE. CDR3 DNA sequence: TGTGCCAGCAGCGGAAATACAGGATGGGGAGGCTACACCTTC. Translation: CASSGNTGWGGYTF.

The chain couples TRBV28 to TRBJ2-7; TRBD2 agrees at 11 bases. Looked up from germline, CDR1 is MDHEN and CDR2 is SYDVKM. V lost 3 bases, J lost 3 bases, and 4 bases stayed unmatched. The CDR3 spans 15 residues. The chain's CDR3 is CASSFQLAGGYEQYF. Here the CDR3 DNA reads TGTGCCAGCAGTTTCCAGCTAGCGGGGGGCTACGAGCAGTACTTC.

V gene TRBV4-3 combines with J gene TRBJ2-7, with 10 bases lining up with TRBD2. V shed 4 bases and J 2 bases; nucleotides not matched to a gene: 2. The CDR3 is 14 residues long. Looked up from germline, CDR1 is LGHNA and CDR2 is YSLEER. CDR3 sequence: CASSRGTSAYEQYF. Written as DNA, the CDR3 is TGCGCCAGCAGCCGCGGGACTAGCGCCTACGAGCAGTACTTC.

The chain links TRBV5-6 to TRBJ1-2; TRBD1 is a possible D gene (5 bases). The CDR3 extends over 13 amino acids. With 3 bases removed from V and 3 bases from J, the gap between germline ends came to 9 bases. CDR1 and CDR2 (germline): SGHDT, YYEEEE. CDR3 loop: CASSSPRDYGYTF. CDR3 bases: TGTGCCAGCAGCTCTCCCAGGGACTATGGCTACACCTTC.

The CDR3 coding sequence is TGTGCCAGCAGCCCTCTTGGGGGGAACACCGGGGAGCTGTTTTTT. Translating it yields CASSPLGGNTGELFF. V and J are TRBV28 and TRBJ2-2; either TRBD1 or TRBD2 may fit D (5 bases each). Germline values: CDR1 MDHEN, CDR2 SYDVKM. The V and J ends lost 6 bases and 1 base respectively, with 12 bases between them. The CDR3 is 15 amino acids.

The chain is built from TRBV27 and TRBJ1-2; TRBD1 agrees at 7 bases. The CDR3 is 12 amino acids. Germline V gene sequence: CDR1 MNHEY, CDR2 SMNVEV (reference sequence). The V and J ends lost 6 bases and 5 bases, in that order; junction bases with no gene match: 3. Here the CDR3 DNA reads TGTGCCAGCAGCAAGACAGGGTATGGCTACACCTTC. Its translation is CASSKTGYGYTF.

This clone was found once. This chain uses TRBV7-2 with TRBJ2-2; D is uncertain. Germline V CDR1 and CDR2: SGHTA, FQGNSA. V was cut by 1 base and J by 5 bases, with 20 bases left in between. This CDR3 has 18 amino acids. The DNA of the CDR3 is TGTGCCAGCAGCTTAGTTCCGGCGGTTCTACGGAGAACCGGGGAGCTGTTTTTT. This translates into CASSLVPAVLRRTGELFF.

The J gene is TRBJ2-1, the V gene TRBV4-1; 8 bases line up with TRBD2. CDR1 and CDR2 from the germline V gene are MGHRA and YSYEKL. Trimming at V came to 0 bases and at J to 7 bases, leaving 5 bases not matched to a gene. This CDR3 is 15 amino acids long. CDR3 nucleotide sequence: TGCGCCAGCAGCCAAGATCGGGGGGGGTGGAATGAGCAGTTCTTC. This codes for CASSQDRGGWNEQFF.

V is TRBV15 and J is TRBJ2-1; no definite D call. In germline, CDR1 is LNHNV, CDR2 YYDKDF (reference sequence). The CDR3 spans 16 residues. V was pared by 1 base and J by 7 bases, with 17 bases between. In DNA, the CDR3 is TGTGCCACCAGCAGAGCTCGGGCCCTACCTCGAAATGAGCAGTTCTTC. As protein: CATSRARALPRNEQFF.

The V call is TRBV7-8, the J call TRBJ1-1; 8 bases agree with TRBD1. There are 16 residues in the CDR3. Trimming removed 1 base from V and 2 bases from J; junction bases left unmatched: 6. Looked up from germline, CDR1 is SGHVS and CDR2 is FQNEAQ. CDR3 in DNA: TGTGCCAGCAGCTTAGATCTGGGACAGGTAAACACTGAAGCTTTCTTT. Protein: CASSLDLGQVNTEAFF.

This chain links TRBV6-1 with TRBJ2-3; D gene uncertain. Germline V CDR1 and CDR2: MNHNS, SASEGT. V lost 5 bases to trimming and J lost 2 bases, with 14 bases between them. The CDR3 length is 15 residues. In DNA form, the CDR3 reads TGTGCCAGCAGTAAAGAGGCAGGTGACACAGATACGCAGTATTTT. Amino acids: CASSKEAGDTDTQYF.

The rearrangement uses TRBV5-8 and TRBJ2-1, with 11 bases that match TRBD2. The ends lost 1 base at V and 9 bases at J; junction bases unmatched: 3. This CDR3 comprises 14 residues. Germline CDR1 and CDR2: SGHTS and YDEGEE. CDR3: CASSLTSGGFEQFF. In DNA form, the CDR3 reads TGTGCCAGCAGCTTGACTAGCGGGGGTTTTGAGCAGTTCTTC.